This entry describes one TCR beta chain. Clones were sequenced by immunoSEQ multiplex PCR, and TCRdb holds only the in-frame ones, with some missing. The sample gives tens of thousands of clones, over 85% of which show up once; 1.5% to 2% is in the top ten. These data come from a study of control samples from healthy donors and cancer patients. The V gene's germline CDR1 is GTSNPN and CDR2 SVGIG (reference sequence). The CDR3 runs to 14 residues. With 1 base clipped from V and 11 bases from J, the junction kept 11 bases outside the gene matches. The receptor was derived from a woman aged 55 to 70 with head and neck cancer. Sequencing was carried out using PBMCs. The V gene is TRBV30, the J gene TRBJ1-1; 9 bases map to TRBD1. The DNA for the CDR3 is TGTGCCTGGAGTGCCTCCGGGACAGGGATTCGGGCTTTCTTT. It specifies CAWSASGTGIRAFF.